The 10 T cell receptor beta chains presented below share a single source sample, sequenced in a study of blood T cell repertoires in COVID-19. Sequencing was performed with immunoSEQ multiplex PCR; in TCRdb, only in-frame clones are kept and a portion is missing. The sample shows about 80,000 clones, about 83% of them seen only once. Sample: peripheral blood. The receptors shown here come from a man aged 25-45 years with acute or convalescent COVID-19.

The rearrangement uses TRBV25-1 and TRBJ1-4; D is uncertain. Trimming removed 2 bases from V and 5 bases from J, with 3 bases in between. Germline V gene data show CDR1 as MGHDK and CDR2 as SYGVNS. The CDR3 runs 12 residues. Here the CDR3 reads CASSELNEKLFF. The DNA of the CDR3 is TGTGCCAGCAGTGAACTGAATGAAAAACTGTTTTTT.

V usage is TRBV6-5 and J usage is TRBJ1-1; TRBD1 matches 9 bases. J was trimmed by 12 bases and V by 10 bases; bases with no gene match: 12. This CDR3 spans 12 amino acids. Germline V gene lookup returns CDR1 MNHEY and CDR2 SVGAGI. The CDR3 loop reads CATVPGTGHTFF. The CDR3 DNA is TGTGCCACCGTCCCCGGGACAGGGCATACTTTCTTT.

The rearrangement uses TRBV28 and TRBJ2-7; TRBD2 is a possible D gene (6 bases). CDR1 and CDR2 from the germline V gene are MDHEN and SYDVKM. V was shortened by 8 bases and J by 0 bases, with 20 bases between the two germline ends. This CDR3 has 16 amino acids. In DNA, the CDR3 is TGTGCCAGCTTCTCTTCGGGTCGGGAGAGCTCCTACGAGCAGTACTTC. It yields the protein CASFSSGRESSYEQYF.

This chain uses TRBV4-2 with TRBJ2-1; TRBD2 might be the D (6 bases). CDR1 LGHNA and CDR2 YNFKEQ come from the germline V gene. V was cut by 0 bases and J by 7 bases, with 13 bases left in between. The CDR3 extends over 15 amino acids. The CDR3 protein is CASSQDPGTENEQFF. The CDR3 bases are TGTGCCAGCAGCCAAGATCCCGGGACTGAAAATGAGCAGTTCTTC.

The J gene is TRBJ2-3, the V gene TRBV28; tentative D call: TRBD2 (6 bases). Trimming took 2 bases from V and 2 from J, leaving 20 bases between them. CDR3 length: 18 residues. Germline values: CDR1 MDHEN, CDR2 SYDVKM. The CDR3 region has the DNA TGTGCCAGCAGTTTAACTATACCCGGGGGACCAGACACAGATACGCAGTATTTT. Protein: CASSLTIPGGPDTDTQYF.

V usage is TRBV4-1 and J usage is TRBJ1-2; possibly TRBD1 for D (5 bases). Germline CDR1 MGHRA, CDR2 YSYEKL. CDR3 length equals 14 residues. The V and J ends lost 5 bases and 7 bases respectively, with 17 bases between them. The CDR3 nucleotides are TGCGCCAGCAGCGAGCATACAGGTATCTCTGGCTACACCTTC. Translated, it gives CASSEHTGISGYTF.

The count of this clone is one. The J gene is TRBJ2-3, the V gene TRBV5-8, with 7 positions matching TRBD1. CDR1 and CDR2 (germline): SGHTS, YDEGEE. V dropped 3 bases and J dropped 0; count of bases not matched to a gene: 1. CDR3 length: 14 residues. The CDR3, as DNA: TGTGCCAGCAGCTGGGGACAGAGCACAGATACGCAGTATTTT. Encoded protein: CASSWGQSTDTQYF. The variable domain in full, with the rest retrieved from reference TRBV5-8 and TRBJ2-3, is EAGVTQSPTHLIKTRGQQATLRCSPISGHTSVYWYQQALGLGLQFLLWYDEGEERNRGNFPPRFSGRQFPNYSSELNVNALELEDSALYLCASSWGQSTDTQYFGPGTRLTVL.

The rearrangement uses TRBV5-6 and TRBJ2-1, with TRBD2 matching 9 bases. Germline assignment: CDR1 SGHDT and CDR2 YYEEEE. The CDR3 consists of 15 residues. Germline trimming cut 7 bases from V and 7 bases from J; bases unmatched to any gene: 12. CDR3: CASQVGGRAENEQFF. CDR3 nucleotide sequence: TGTGCCAGCCAGGTCGGCGGGAGGGCCGAGAATGAGCAGTTCTTC.

The chain has TRBV9 and TRBJ2-1; 7 bases match TRBD1. CDR1 is SGDLS and CDR2 is YYNGEE in the germline V gene. V shed 3 bases and J 8 bases; nucleotides not matched to a gene: 2. CDR3 length: 12 amino acids. In DNA, the CDR3 is TGTGCCAGCAGCGCGACAGGGCATGAGCAGTTCTTC. Amino acid sequence: CASSATGHEQFF. Variable domain in full (rest from reference TRBV9 and TRBJ2-1): DSGVTQTPKHLITATGQRVTLRCSPRSGDLSVYWYQQSLDQGLQFLIQYYNGEERAKGNILERFSAQQFPDLHSELNLSSLELGDSALYFCASSATGHEQFFGPGTRLTVL.

The chain recombines TRBV2 with TRBJ2-1; 10 nucleotides match TRBD1. V lost 3 bases and J lost 8; bases outside the gene matches: 16. The CDR3 contains 18 residues. CDR1 and CDR2 (germline): SNHLY, FYNNEI. In DNA, the CDR3 is TGTGCCAGCAGTGAGGGACAGGGGTCGGCGCGGGAGTTGTATGAGCAGTTCTTC. This encodes CASSEGQGSARELYEQFF.